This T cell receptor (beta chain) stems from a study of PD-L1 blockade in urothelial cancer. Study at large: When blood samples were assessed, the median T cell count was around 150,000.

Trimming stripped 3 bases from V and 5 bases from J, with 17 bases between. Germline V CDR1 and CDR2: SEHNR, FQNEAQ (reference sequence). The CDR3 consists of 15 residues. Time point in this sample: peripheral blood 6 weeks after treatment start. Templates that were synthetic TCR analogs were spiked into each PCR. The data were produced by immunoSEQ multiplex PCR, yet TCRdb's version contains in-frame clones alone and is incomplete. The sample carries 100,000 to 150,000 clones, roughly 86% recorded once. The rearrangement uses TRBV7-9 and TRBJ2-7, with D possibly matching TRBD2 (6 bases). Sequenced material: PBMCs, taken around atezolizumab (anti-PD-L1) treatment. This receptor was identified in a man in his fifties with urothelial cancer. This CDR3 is CASSFSGDPRNEQYF. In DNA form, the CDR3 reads TGTGCCAGCAGCTTTTCGGGGGACCCCCGGAACGAGCAGTACTTC. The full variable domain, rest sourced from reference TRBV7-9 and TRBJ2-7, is DTGVSQNPRHKITKRGQNVTFRCDPISEHNRLYWYRQTLGQGPEFLTYFQNEAQLEKSRLLSDRFSAERPKGSFSTLEIQRTEQGDSAMYLCASSFSGDPRNEQYFGPGTRLTVT.